The 13 T cell receptor beta chains below all came from one sample that was sequenced in a study of Ad26.COV2.S vaccination and SARS-CoV-2 variants. Here immunoSEQ multiplex PCR was the method, and the copy in TCRdb shows in-frame clones only, minus some. The table lists 350,000 to 600,000 clones, nearly 90% of them singletons, with 1.5% to 2% in the top ten. Treatment denoted: about 20 received Ad26.COV2.S at low or high dose, single or two shots; about five received placebo; per-sample allocation not given. Material that was analyzed had been drawn on day 63 after the first vaccine or placebo injection. Sample: peripheral blood, taken in a trial of Ad26.COV2.S vaccine versus placebo. The receptors here all came from a person aged 18 to 65 who received the Ad26.COV2.S COVID-19 vaccine or a placebo.

With respect to this clone: The junction and the germline gene differ at one end; a read error may be behind it. The CDR3 DNA reads as TGCGCCAGCAGCCAAGGCCCAAGGGGACAGCTACTTTTC. It encodes CASSQGPRGQLLF. V is TRBV4-3 and J is TRBJ1-2; 7 nucleotides line up with TRBD1. The V gene's germline CDR1 is LGHNA and CDR2 YSLEER. CDR3 size: 13 residues.

The V call is TRBV6-5, the J call TRBJ2-1; TRBD2 is a possible D gene (5 bases). Germline values: CDR1 MNHEY, CDR2 SVGAGI. The CDR3 covers 11 residues. The V gene lost 6 bases and the J gene lost 11 bases, with 11 bases spanning the gap. In DNA form, the CDR3 reads TGTGCCAGCAGGGTACTAGTTCAGCAGTTCTTC. Its translation: CASRVLVQQFF.

The chain uses TRBV5-1 and TRBJ2-7; a weak D match, TRBD1 (6 bases). The CDR3 sequence is 14 residues long. Deletions cut 5 bases from V and 1 base from J, with 13 bases between. Germline V gives CDR1 SGHRS, CDR2 YFSETQ. The CDR3 region is CASRLQGLSYEQYF. The DNA of the CDR3 is TGCGCCAGCAGACTACAGGGTTTGTCCTACGAGCAGTACTTC.

The chain is built from TRBV5-1 and TRBJ2-3; TRBD1 or TRBD2 may be the D gene (5 bases each). The CDR3 is made up of 14 amino acids. V dropped 4 bases and J dropped 5 bases, with 14 bases sitting between them. CDR1 and CDR2 (germline): SGHRS, YFSETQ. The CDR3 region has the DNA TGCGCCAGCAGCGGGACGGGAACTGGAGATACGCAGTATTTT. It yields the protein CASSGTGTGDTQYF.

The V call is TRBV10-2, the J call TRBJ1-5; a possible D gene is TRBD1 (5 bases). V lost 7 bases and J lost 6, with 13 bases in between. The germline gives CDR1 WSHSY, CDR2 SAAADI. This CDR3 is built from 13 residues. This chain's CDR3 is CASTTGQRQPQHF. The DNA for the CDR3 is TGCGCCAGCACCACGGGGCAACGTCAGCCCCAGCATTTT.

The chain has TRBV7-9 and TRBJ2-3; D perhaps matches TRBD1 (6 bases). The germline gives CDR1 SEHNR, CDR2 FQNEAQ (reference sequence). This CDR3 is built from 17 residues. V was clipped by 2 bases and J by 1 base, with 16 bases between them. CDR3 amino acids: CASSLRWTARGTDTQYF. The CDR3 DNA is TGTGCCAGCAGCTTAAGATGGACAGCCCGGGGCACAGATACGCAGTATTTT.

The CDR3, as DNA: TGTGCCAGCATGAATCGGAAGAATAATTCACCCCTCCACTTT. Encoded protein: CASMNRKNNSPLHF. This chain uses TRBV28 with TRBJ1-6; unclear D gene. Germline V gives CDR1 MDHEN, CDR2 SYDVKM. V was shortened by 7 bases and J by 5 bases, with 12 bases between the two germline ends. This CDR3 contains 14 residues.

This clone has just one count. The genes are TRBV18 and TRBJ1-2, with a possible D match to TRBD1 (6 bases). CDR1 is KGHSH, CDR2 LQKENI, per germline. The CDR3 spans 14 residues. Deletions cut 0 bases from V and 7 bases from J, with 12 bases between. The CDR3 sequence: CASSPPVGAGGYTF. The CDR3 bases are TGTGCCAGCTCACCACCGGTGGGGGCTGGTGGCTACACCTTC.

This chain connects TRBV9 to TRBJ1-2; TRBD1 aligns across 11 bases. Germline V gene lookup returns CDR1 SGDLS and CDR2 YYNGEE. CDR3 length equals 15 residues. V gave up 3 bases and J gave up 3 bases; unmatched junction bases: 4. Here the CDR3 DNA reads TGTGCCAGCAGCGCGGGACAGGGGGGCCACTATGGCTACACCTTC. Protein sequence: CASSAGQGGHYGYTF.

This rearrangement joins TRBV18 to TRBJ2-3; TRBD2 aligns across 11 bases. The V and J ends lost 6 bases and 2 bases, in that order; junction bases with no gene match: 4. CDR1 is KGHSH and CDR2 is LQKENI in the germline V gene. CDR3 size: 15 residues. The CDR3 here is CASSPTSGVTDTQYF. The CDR3 DNA follows: TGTGCCAGCTCTCCGACTAGCGGGGTCACAGATACGCAGTATTTT.

The chain has TRBV2 and TRBJ2-7, with no clear D. The CDR3 consists of 14 residues. V lost 4 bases and J lost 8, with 18 bases in between. From germline, CDR1 is SNHLY and CDR2 FYNNEI. The CDR3 DNA reads TGTGCCAGCAGTGTTGGCCTAGTTACCATGAAGCAGTACTTC. Encoded protein: CASSVGLVTMKQYF. The full variable domain, rest sourced from reference TRBV2 and TRBJ2-7, is EPEVTQTPSHQVTQMGQEVILRCVPISNHLYFYWYRQILGQKVEFLVSFYNNEISEKSEIFDDQFSVERPDGSNFTLKIRSTKLEDSAMYFCASSVGLVTMKQYFGPGTRLTVT.

The chain has TRBV24-1 and TRBJ2-5; no firm D call. Germline values: CDR1 KGHDR, CDR2 SFDVKD. The CDR3 is 14 residues long. With 4 bases removed from V and 5 bases from J, the gap between germline ends came to 13 bases. The DNA of the CDR3 is TGTGCCACCAGTGACTCCGGAGTAGGGGAGACCCAGTACTTC. It is translated as CATSDSGVGETQYF.

This chain uses TRBV5-1 with TRBJ2-1, with TRBD2 as a possible D gene (6 bases). V was trimmed by 2 bases and J by 3 bases, leaving 18 bases between them. The germline CDR1 and CDR2 sequences are SGHRS and YFSETQ. The CDR3 totals 17 residues. CDR3 amino acids: CASSFRRGSGYYNEQFF. In DNA form, the CDR3 reads TGCGCCAGCAGCTTTAGGCGAGGGAGCGGGTACTACAATGAGCAGTTCTTC.